The present T cell receptor beta chain was sequenced within a study of OX40 agonist ivuxolimab in advanced cancers. Study-level information: At doses from 0.01 to 10 mg/kg, patients were given intravenous ivuxolimab every 2 weeks. The dose-escalation cohort was around 83% male, with a mean age of 60 years, ranging about 23 to 90.

This CDR3 comprises 15 residues. Here immunoSEQ multiplex PCR was the method, and the copy in TCRdb shows in-frame clones only, minus some. The sample holds under 80,000 clones; 92% are singletons and the top ten take roughly a tenth. Sample: CD4+ or CD8+ T cells sorted from blood, taken in a trial of the OX40 agonist ivuxolimab. The chain carries TRBV7-5 and TRBJ1-3; the D call TRBD1 from the table was never checked on the DNA. TRBV7-5 is classified as a pseudogene. This clonotype originated in an adult with an advanced solid tumor such as melanoma, head and neck, liver or kidney cancer. The CDR3 DNA sequence: TGTGTCAGAAGCTTAATTCCCAGGGCTGGAAACACCATATATTTT. Its protein is CVRSLIPRAGNTIYF.